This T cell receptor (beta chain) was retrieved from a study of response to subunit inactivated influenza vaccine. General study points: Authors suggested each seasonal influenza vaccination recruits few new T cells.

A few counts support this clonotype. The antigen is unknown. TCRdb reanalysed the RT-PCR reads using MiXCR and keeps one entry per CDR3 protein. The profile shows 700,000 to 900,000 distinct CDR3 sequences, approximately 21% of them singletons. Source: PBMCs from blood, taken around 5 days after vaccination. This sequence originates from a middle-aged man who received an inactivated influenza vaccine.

The CDR3 sequence is CSARDAGRGINEQFF. The CDR3 DNA is TGCAGTGCTAGAGATGCCGGGAGGGGGATCAATGAGCAGTTCTTC. The chain joins TRBV20-1 to TRBJ2-1, with 8 positions matching TRBD2. This CDR3 has 15 amino acids. J was trimmed by 6 bases and V by 0 bases; bases with no gene match: 7. CDR1 and CDR2 (germline): DFQATT, SNEGSKA (reference sequence).